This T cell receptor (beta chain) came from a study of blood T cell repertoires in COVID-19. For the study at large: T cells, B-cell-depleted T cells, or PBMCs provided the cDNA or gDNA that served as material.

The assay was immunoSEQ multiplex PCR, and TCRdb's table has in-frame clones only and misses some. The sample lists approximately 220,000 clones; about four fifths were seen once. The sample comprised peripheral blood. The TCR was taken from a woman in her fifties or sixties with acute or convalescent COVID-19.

The CDR3 nucleotides are TGTGCCAGCAGCCAATGGCGGGAATCCTACGAGCAGTACTTC. Its protein is CASSQWRESYEQYF. The chain is built from TRBV11-2 and TRBJ2-7, with D possibly TRBD2 on 6 matching bases. CDR3 length: 14 residues. V lost 5 bases and J lost 1, with 12 bases in between. Germline V gives CDR1 SGHAT, CDR2 FQNNGV.